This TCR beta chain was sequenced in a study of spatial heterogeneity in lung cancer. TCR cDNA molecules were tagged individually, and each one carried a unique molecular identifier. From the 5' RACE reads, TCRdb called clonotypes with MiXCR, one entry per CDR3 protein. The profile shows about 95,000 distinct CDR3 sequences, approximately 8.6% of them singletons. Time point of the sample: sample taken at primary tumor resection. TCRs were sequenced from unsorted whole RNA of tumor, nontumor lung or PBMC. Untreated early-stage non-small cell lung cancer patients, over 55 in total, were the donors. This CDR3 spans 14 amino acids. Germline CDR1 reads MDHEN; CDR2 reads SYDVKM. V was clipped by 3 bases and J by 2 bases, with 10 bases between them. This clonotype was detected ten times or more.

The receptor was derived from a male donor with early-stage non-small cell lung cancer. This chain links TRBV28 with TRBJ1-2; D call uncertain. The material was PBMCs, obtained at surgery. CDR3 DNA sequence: TGTGCCAGCAGTTTGAGTGGGCCCAACTATGGCTACACCTTC. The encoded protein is CASSLSGPNYGYTF.